The clone carrying this TCR beta chain was counted ten times or more. The sample comes from a study of T-cell reconstitution after alpha-beta-depleted transplantation in children. Unique molecular identifiers featured in how the TCRbeta library was prepared. TCRdb used MiXCR to reprocess the PCR reads, holding one entry per CDR3 protein. The data contain over 85,000 distinct CDR3 sequences, about 9.3% of them singletons. The CDR3 is made up of 18 amino acids. Trimming removed 3 bases from V and 3 bases from J; junction bases left unmatched: 10. Germline V gene sequence: CDR1 SGHRS, CDR2 YFSETQ. The source was PBMCs from the stem cell graft donor, collected from the stem cell graft. This chain links TRBV5-1 with TRBJ2-1; 12 bases fit TRBD2. The sequence came from a human donor who donated a stem cell graft to a child with acute lymphoblastic leukemia. The CDR3: CASSSPTSGGPYYNEQFF. CDR3 sequence (DNA): TGCGCCAGCAGCTCCCCAACTAGCGGGGGGCCCTACTACAATGAGCAGTTCTTC.